The present TCR beta chain was sequenced within a study of blood T cell repertoires in COVID-19 (TCRdb year 2020). Study-level background: Collaborator samples came from the United States, Italy and Spain and covered acute and convalescent phases of COVID-19. The prospective study material was composed of cDNA or gDNA derived from T cells, B-cell-depleted T cells, or PBMCs. The dataset comprised deeply sampled blood TCRbeta repertoires from subjects exposed to, actively infected with, or recovered from COVID-19. A freely available public database, intended as a resource for researchers studying the immune response to SARS-CoV-2, is where the repertoires were released. Samples came from the ongoing ImmuneRACE study (first 160 participants) plus 1,254 subjects from 6 global collaborators. The sample metadata nearly always contained a de-identified subject ID, COVID-19 status, age in years and sex. HLA class I and class II types, where available, came from metadata supplied by the sample provider rather than from assay-based typing. What the work shows at the level of the full study, not this receptor alone: How much clinical and demographic metadata was included differed by source and by participant, and the metadata was provided uncurated.

Collaborating institutions collected whole blood in K2EDTA tubes following their own protocols. For TCRbeta analysis, collaborators shipped samples in one of three forms: frozen whole blood, isolated PBMCs, or DNA extracted from either of those sample types. The CDR3 numbers 14 residues from cysteine through phenylalanine. Here the CDR3 DNA is all that survives: 42 bases in frame from base 1. V lost 3 bases and J lost 1 base; the stretch between them is 13 bases long. CDR1 and CDR2 are drawn from the germline V gene (reference sequence): DFQATT, SNEGSKA. The immunoSEQ Assay, a bias-controlled multiplex PCR, was used to amplify TCRbeta CDR3 regions from genomic DNA. The paper's data handling went like this. Within the assay, amplification of reference gene primers was used to estimate how many nucleated cells each sample contained. To quantify the absolute abundance of each unique TCRbeta CDR3 rearrangement, sequence reads were collapsed and filtered. For each sample, productive Simpson clonality was calculated as the square root of Simpson's diversity index across productive rearrangements. The table comes from immuneACCESS by way of TCRdb, which keeps in-frame sequences with V and J called. Part of the clones is missing from these tables; in studies checked, under half for an unresolved V gene and the rest for unknown reasons. V and J calls and clone size are as listed in that table; D and trimming were resolved from the DNA. Across this sample there are 140,000 or so clones, with 70% to 90% seen only once. 1.5% to 2% of the sample belongs to the ten largest clones.

A remark on this clone: The antigen it binds to is not known. One base away there is no much larger clone; base qualities are not given.

The chain was built from TRBV20-1 and TRBJ2-7; the D gene is unclear. The source of this sequence is a man between 65 and 85 years old with acute or convalescent COVID-19. The sequenced sample consisted of peripheral blood. The DNA sequence is given as TGCAGTGCTAGTCCGGGTATTAATTCCTACGAGCAGTACTTC. This gives the protein CSASPGINSYEQYF.